Described below is a single T cell receptor beta chain sequence and its context. Its matching antigen is unknown. Source study methods: ImmunoSEQ gave junction-only sequences without quality scores, so filtering differed. The repertoire was sequenced with immunoSEQ multiplex PCR; TCRdb's copy has only in-frame clones and lacks some. V and J calls and clone size follow that table, whereas D and trimming were derived from the DNA. In the table there are more than 1,200,000 clones, roughly 98.5% of which are singletons. In germline, CDR1 is KGHSH, CDR2 LQKENI. The CDR3 loop spans 16 amino acids. V gave up 2 bases and J gave up 1 base; unmatched junction bases: 7. This sample was included in a study of shared clonotypes between healthy human individuals. Notes on the study in general: Rarefaction curves obtained for sorted subsets showed sequencing incomplete despite large depth.

This chain uses TRBV18 with TRBJ2-7; TRBD2 matches 8 bases. The clonotype originates from a man under 40 in good health. Sequenced sample: naive CD4+ T cells sorted from blood. As to subset: CD45RA+ positively selected. CDR3 residues: CASSPTSASGSYEQYF. The CDR3 DNA follows: TGTGCCAGCTCACCAACATCGGCTAGCGGGTCCTACGAGCAGTACTTC.